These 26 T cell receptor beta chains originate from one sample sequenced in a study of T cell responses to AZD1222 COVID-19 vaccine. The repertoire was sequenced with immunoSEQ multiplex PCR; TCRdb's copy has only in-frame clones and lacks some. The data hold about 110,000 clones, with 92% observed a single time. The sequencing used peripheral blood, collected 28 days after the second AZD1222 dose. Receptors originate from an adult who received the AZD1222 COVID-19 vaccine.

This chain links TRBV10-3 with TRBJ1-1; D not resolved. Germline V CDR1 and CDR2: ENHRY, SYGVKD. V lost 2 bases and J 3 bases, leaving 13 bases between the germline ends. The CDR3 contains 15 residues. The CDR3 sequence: CAISEDPNGDTEAFF. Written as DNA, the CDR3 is TGTGCCATCAGTGAGGACCCAAACGGGGACACTGAAGCTTTCTTT.

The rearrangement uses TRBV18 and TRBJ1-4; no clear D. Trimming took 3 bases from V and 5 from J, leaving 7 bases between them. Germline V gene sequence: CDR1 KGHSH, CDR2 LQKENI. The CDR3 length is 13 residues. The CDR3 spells CASSPRSNEKLFF. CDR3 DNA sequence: TGTGCCAGCTCACCCCGCTCAAATGAAAAACTGTTTTTT.

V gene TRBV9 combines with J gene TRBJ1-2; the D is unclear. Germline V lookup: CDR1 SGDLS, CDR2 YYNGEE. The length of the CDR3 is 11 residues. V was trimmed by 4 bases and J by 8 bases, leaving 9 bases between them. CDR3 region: CASSRSGGYTF. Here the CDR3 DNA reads TGTGCCAGCAGCCGAAGTGGGGGCTACACCTTC.

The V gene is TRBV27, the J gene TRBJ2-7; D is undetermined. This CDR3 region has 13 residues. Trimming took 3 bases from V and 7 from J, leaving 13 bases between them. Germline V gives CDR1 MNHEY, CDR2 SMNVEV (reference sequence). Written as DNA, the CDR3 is TGTGCCAGCAGTTTTGGGCATATCTTTGAGCAGTACTTC. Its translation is CASSFGHIFEQYF.

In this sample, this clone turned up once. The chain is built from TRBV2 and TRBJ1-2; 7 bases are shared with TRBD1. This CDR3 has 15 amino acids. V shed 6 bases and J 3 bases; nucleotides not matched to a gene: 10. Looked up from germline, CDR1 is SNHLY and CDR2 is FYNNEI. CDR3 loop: CASRGAQGRDYGYTF. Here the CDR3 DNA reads TGTGCCAGCAGGGGGGCACAGGGGCGGGACTATGGCTACACCTTC.

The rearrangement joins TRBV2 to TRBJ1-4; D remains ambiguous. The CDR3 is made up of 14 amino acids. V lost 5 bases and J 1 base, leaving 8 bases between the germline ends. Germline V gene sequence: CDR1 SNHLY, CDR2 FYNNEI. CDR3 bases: TGTGCCAGCAGTAGGCGGGGAACTAATGAAAAACTGTTTTTT. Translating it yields CASSRRGTNEKLFF. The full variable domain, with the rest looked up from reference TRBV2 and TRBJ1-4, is EPEVTQTPSHQVTQMGQEVILRCVPISNHLYFYWYRQILGQKVEFLVSFYNNEISEKSEIFDDQFSVERPDGSNFTLKIRSTKLEDSAMYFCASSRRGTNEKLFFGSGTQLSVL.

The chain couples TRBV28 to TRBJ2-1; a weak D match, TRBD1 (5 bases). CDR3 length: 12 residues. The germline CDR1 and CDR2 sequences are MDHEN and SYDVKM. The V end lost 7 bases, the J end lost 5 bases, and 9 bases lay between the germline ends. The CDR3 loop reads CASTRQNNEQFF. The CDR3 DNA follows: TGTGCCAGCACTAGACAGAACAATGAGCAGTTCTTC.

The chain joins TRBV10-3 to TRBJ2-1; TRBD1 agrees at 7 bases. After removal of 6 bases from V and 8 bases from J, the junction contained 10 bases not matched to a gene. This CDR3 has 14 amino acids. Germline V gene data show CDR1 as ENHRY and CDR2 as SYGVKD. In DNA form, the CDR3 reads TGTGCCATCAGAGCCGGGACAGACGGTGATGAGCAGTTCTTC. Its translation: CAIRAGTDGDEQFF.

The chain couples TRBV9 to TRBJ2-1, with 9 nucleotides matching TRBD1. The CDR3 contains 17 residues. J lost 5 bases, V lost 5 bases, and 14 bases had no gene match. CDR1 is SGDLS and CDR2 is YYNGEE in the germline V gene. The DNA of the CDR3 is TGTGCCAGCAGTCTGGACAGGGGCTTCTGGGAACACAATGAGCAGTTCTTC. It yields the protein CASSLDRGFWEHNEQFF.

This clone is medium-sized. CDR3 residues: CATSGDRYNQPQHF. The DNA for the CDR3 is TGTGCCACCAGCGGTGACAGATACAATCAGCCCCAGCATTTT. The chain couples TRBV15 to TRBJ1-5, with D perhaps matching TRBD1 (5 bases). V lost 5 bases and J lost 3, with 11 bases in between. Germline V gene lookup returns CDR1 LNHNV and CDR2 YYDKDF (reference sequence). The CDR3 totals 14 residues. Supplemented by reference TRBV15 and TRBJ1-5, the full variable domain reads DAMVIQNPRYQVTQFGKPVTLSCSQTLNHNVMYWYQQKSSQAPKLLFHYYDKDFNNEADTPDNFQSRRPNTSFCFLDIRSPGLGDTAMYLCATSGDRYNQPQHFGDGTRLSIL.

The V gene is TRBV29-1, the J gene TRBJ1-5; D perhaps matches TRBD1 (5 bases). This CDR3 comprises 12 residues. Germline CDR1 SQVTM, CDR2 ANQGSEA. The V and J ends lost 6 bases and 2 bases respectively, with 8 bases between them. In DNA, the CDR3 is TGCAGCGTGGGGGGGGGCAATCAGCCCCAGCATTTT. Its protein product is CSVGGGNQPQHF.

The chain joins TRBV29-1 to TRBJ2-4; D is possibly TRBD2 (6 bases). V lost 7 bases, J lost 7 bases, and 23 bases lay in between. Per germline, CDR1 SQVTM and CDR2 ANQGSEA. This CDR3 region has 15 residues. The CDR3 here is CSAEGTLGGNNIQYF. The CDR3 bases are TGCAGCGCCGAGGGGACTCTGGGGGGAAACAACATTCAGTACTTC.

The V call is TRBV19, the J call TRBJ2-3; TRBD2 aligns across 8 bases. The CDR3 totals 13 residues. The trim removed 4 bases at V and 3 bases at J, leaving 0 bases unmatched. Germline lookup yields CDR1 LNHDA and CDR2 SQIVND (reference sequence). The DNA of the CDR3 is TGTGCCAGTAGTAGCGGGAGGACAGATACGCAGTATTTT. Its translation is CASSSGRTDTQYF.

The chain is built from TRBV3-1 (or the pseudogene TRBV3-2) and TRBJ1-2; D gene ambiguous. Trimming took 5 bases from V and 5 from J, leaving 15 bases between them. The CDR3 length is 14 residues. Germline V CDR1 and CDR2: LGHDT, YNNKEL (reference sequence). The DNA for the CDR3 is TGTGCCAGCAGCAGAGGAGATCCACTTTATGGCTACACCTTC. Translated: CASSRGDPLYGYTF.

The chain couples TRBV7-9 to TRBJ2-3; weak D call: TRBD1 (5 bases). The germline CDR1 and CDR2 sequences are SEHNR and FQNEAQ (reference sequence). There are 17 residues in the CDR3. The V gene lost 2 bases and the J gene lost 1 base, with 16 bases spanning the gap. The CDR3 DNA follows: TGTGCCAGCAGCTTAATCGACGCACAGGTGGGCACAGATACGCAGTATTTT. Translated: CASSLIDAQVGTDTQYF.

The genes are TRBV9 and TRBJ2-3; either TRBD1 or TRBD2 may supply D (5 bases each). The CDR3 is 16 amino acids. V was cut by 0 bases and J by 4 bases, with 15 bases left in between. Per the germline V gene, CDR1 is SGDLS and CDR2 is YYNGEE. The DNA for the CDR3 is TGTGCCAGCAGCGTAGAGGGGATCACTAGGGCAGATACGCAGTATTTT. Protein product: CASSVEGITRADTQYF.

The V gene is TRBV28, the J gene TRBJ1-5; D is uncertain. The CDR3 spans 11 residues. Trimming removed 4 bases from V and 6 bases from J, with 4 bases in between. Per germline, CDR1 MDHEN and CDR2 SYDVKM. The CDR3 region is CASSSGQPQHF. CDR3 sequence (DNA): TGTGCCAGCAGTTCAGGTCAGCCCCAGCATTTT.

CDR3 nucleotide sequence: TGTGCCAGCAGCTTAGGAGGGGGACAGTATAGCAATCAGCCCCAGCATTTT. Protein sequence: CASSLGGGQYSNQPQHF. The chain couples TRBV7-6 to TRBJ1-5; TRBD1 aligns across 7 bases. The CDR3 runs to 17 residues. Looked up from germline, CDR1 is SGHVS and CDR2 is FNYEAQ. V lost 1 base to trimming and J lost 0 bases; unmatched junction nucleotides: 6.

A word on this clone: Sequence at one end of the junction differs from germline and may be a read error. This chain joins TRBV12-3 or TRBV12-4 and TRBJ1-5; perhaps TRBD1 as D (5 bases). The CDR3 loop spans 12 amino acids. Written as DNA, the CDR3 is TGTGCCAGCAGTTACACCGGGGGGGACTCGAATTTT. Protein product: CASSYTGGDSNF.

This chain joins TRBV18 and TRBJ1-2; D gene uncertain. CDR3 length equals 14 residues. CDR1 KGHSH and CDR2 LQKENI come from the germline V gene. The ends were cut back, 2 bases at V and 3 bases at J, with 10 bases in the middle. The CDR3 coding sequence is TGTGCCAGCTCACCAGGAGGGTTCGACTATGGCTACACCTTC. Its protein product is CASSPGGFDYGYTF.

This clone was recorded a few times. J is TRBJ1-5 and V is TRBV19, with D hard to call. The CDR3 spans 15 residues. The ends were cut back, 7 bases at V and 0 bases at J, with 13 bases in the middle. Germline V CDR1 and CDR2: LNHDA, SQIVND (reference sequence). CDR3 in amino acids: CASTTDGYSNQPQHF. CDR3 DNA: TGTGCCAGTACCACGGACGGCTATAGCAATCAGCCCCAGCATTTT.

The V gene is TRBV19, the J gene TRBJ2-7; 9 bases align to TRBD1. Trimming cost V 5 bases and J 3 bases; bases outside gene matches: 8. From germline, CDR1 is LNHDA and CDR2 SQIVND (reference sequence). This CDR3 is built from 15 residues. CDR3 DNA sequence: TGTGCCAGTAGTGCCCCGGGACAGGGCCTCTACGAGCAGTACTTC. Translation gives CASSAPGQGLYEQYF.

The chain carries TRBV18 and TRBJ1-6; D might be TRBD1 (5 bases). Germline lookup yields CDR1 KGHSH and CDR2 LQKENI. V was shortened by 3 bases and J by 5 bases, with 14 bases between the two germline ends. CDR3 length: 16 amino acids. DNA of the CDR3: TGTGCCAGCTCACCCGTATCGGGGGGAGATAATTCACCCCTCCACTTT. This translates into CASSPVSGGDNSPLHF. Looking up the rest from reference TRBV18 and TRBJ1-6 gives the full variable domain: NAGVMQNPRHLVRRRGQEARLRCSPMKGHSHVYWYRQLPEEGLKFMVYLQKENIIDESGMPKERFSAEFPKEGPSILRIQQVVRGDSAAYFCASSPVSGGDNSPLHFGNGTRLTVT.

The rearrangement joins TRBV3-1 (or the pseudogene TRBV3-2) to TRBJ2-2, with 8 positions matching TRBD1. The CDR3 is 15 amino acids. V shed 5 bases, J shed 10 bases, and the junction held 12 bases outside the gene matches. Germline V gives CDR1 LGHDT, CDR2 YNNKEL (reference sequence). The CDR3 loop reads CASSWSGQGLKELFF. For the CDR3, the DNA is TGTGCCAGCAGCTGGAGCGGACAGGGCTTGAAGGAGCTGTTTTTT.

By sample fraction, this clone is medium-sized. CDR3 sequence (DNA): TGTGCCAGCAGGCAGGGGCCACCCCCTAACTATGGCTACACCTTC. This encodes CASRQGPPPNYGYTF. V is TRBV27 and J is TRBJ1-2; tentatively, D is TRBD1 (6 bases). Germline CDR1 is MNHEY and CDR2 is SMNVEV (reference sequence). The CDR3 totals 15 residues. V dropped 6 bases and J dropped 0 bases, with 14 bases sitting between them.

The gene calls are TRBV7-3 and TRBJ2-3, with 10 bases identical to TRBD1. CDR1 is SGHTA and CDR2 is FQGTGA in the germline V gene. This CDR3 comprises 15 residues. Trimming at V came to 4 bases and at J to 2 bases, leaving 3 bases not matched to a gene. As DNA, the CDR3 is TGTGCCAGCAGCTCCGGGACAGGGGACACAGATACGCAGTATTTT. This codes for CASSSGTGDTDTQYF.